This passage covers 27 T cell receptor beta chains from one sample sequenced in a study of cytomegalovirus exposure and HLA in healthy donors. Primers included in the PCR were 60 Vbeta and 13 Jbeta primers. Some clones are missing from TCRdb's copy, which holds only in-frame ones; the method was immunoSEQ multiplex PCR. The table includes some 92,000 clones, around 80% detected once. The sequenced sample consisted of PBMCs. The origin of the receptors is a man aged 25 to 45 in good health and CMV-seronegative.

This clone was recorded only once. This chain uses TRBV25-1 with TRBJ1-2; a possible D gene is TRBD1 (6 bases). The CDR3 loop spans 16 amino acids. CDR1 is MGHDK and CDR2 is SYGVNS in the germline V gene. V was shortened by 3 bases and J by 4 bases, with 18 bases between the two germline ends. Here the CDR3 reads CASSDTAVRGFYGYTF. The CDR3 bases are TGTGCCAGCAGTGATACGGCCGTCAGGGGATTCTATGGCTACACCTTC.

Written as DNA, the CDR3 is TGTGCCAGCAGCTCGACAGGGAACCCCCTCGATAGCAATCAGCCCCAGCATTTT. Its translation is CASSSTGNPLDSNQPQHF. The chain carries TRBV7-8 and TRBJ1-5; 7 bases fit TRBD1. This CDR3 has 18 amino acids. CDR1 is SGHVS and CDR2 is FQNEAQ in the germline V gene. Unmatched junction bases numbered 12, after V lost 4 bases and J lost 0 bases.

The rearrangement joins TRBV29-1 to TRBJ1-5; the D gene is possibly TRBD1 (5 bases). Trimming shortened V by 4 bases and J by 1 base, and 8 bases separated the two germline ends. In germline, CDR1 is SQVTM, CDR2 ANQGSEA. This CDR3 region has 13 residues. Written as DNA, the CDR3 is TGCAGCGTTGCTGGGGCGAGCAATCAGCCCCAGCATTTT. Translated, it gives CSVAGASNQPQHF. Complete variable domain (other parts from reference TRBV29-1 and TRBJ1-5): SAVISQKPSRDICQRGTSLTIQCQVDSQVTMMFWYRQQPGQSLTLIATANQGSEATYESGFVIDKFPISRPNLTFSTLTVSNMSPEDSSIYLCSVAGASNQPQHFGDGTRLSIL.

The J gene is TRBJ1-2, the V gene TRBV6-5; 10 bases align to TRBD1. Germline lookup yields CDR1 MNHEY and CDR2 SVGAGI. CDR3 size: 14 residues. V shed 6 bases, J shed 3 bases, and the junction held 4 bases outside the gene matches. The CDR3: CASSATGGDYGYTF. CDR3 nucleotides: TGTGCCAGCAGCGCGACAGGGGGCGACTATGGCTACACCTTC.

The V gene is TRBV2, the J gene TRBJ1-4, with D possibly being TRBD1 (5 bases). The germline CDR1 and CDR2 sequences are SNHLY and FYNNEI. V lost 5 bases to trimming and J lost 0 bases, with 7 bases between them. This CDR3 is built from 14 residues. The CDR3 sequence is CASSSQATNEKLFF. Written as DNA, the CDR3 is TGTGCCAGCAGTTCACAGGCAACTAATGAAAAACTGTTTTTT.

This clone was seen just once. V is TRBV27 and J is TRBJ2-2; no definite D call. The germline V and J ends were trimmed by 7 bases and 0 bases, with 9 bases remaining between them. The germline V gene encodes CDR1 MNHEY and CDR2 SMNVEV (reference sequence). This CDR3 region has 14 residues. CDR3 in DNA: TGTGCCAGCAACTCCCAATCGAACACCGGGGAGCTGTTTTTT. Residues: CASNSQSNTGELFF.

V is TRBV7-2 and J is TRBJ1-2; the match to TRBD1 covers 8 bases. The V gene end was trimmed by 2 bases and the J gene end by 4 bases; junction bases not matched to a gene: 3. Per the germline V gene, CDR1 is SGHTA and CDR2 is FQGNSA. The CDR3 consists of 14 residues. The DNA of the CDR3 is TGTGCCAGCAGCTTACAAGACAGGGGCTATGGCTACACCTTC. It is translated as CASSLQDRGYGYTF.

V usage is TRBV30 and J usage is TRBJ1-5; the D is unclear. Looked up from germline, CDR1 is GTSNPN and CDR2 is SVGIG (reference sequence). CDR3 length: 15 residues. V was clipped by 1 base and J by 7 bases, with 17 bases between them. DNA of the CDR3: TGTGCCTGGAGTGCTTCAGGTTCGAATCAACAGCCCCAGCATTTT. This gives the protein CAWSASGSNQQPQHF.

The rearrangement links TRBV5-1 to TRBJ1-2; D gene unclear. With 1 base removed from V and 3 bases from J, the gap between germline ends came to 10 bases. This CDR3 has 14 amino acids. Germline V lookup: CDR1 SGHRS, CDR2 YFSETQ. This CDR3 reads CASSLPSGYYGYTF. Here the CDR3 DNA reads TGCGCCAGCAGCTTGCCATCGGGTTACTATGGCTACACCTTC.

This clone was picked up one time. The chain joins TRBV14 to TRBJ2-3; 9 nucleotides match TRBD1. With V trimmed by 0 bases and J by 2 bases, 6 bases remained unmatched. This CDR3 has 17 amino acids. Per the germline V gene, CDR1 is SGHDN and CDR2 is FVKESK. The CDR3 protein is CASSQEGDREDTDTQYF. The CDR3 bases are TGTGCCAGCAGCCAAGAAGGGGACAGGGAGGACACAGATACGCAGTATTTT.

The CDR3, as DNA: TGTGCCAGCAGCGTAGTGGCTAGCGGGGCCACAGATACGCAGTATTTT. Translation: CASSVVASGATDTQYF. The chain has TRBV9 and TRBJ2-3; 9 bases agree with TRBD2. J gave up 2 bases and V 0 bases, and 4 bases lay outside the gene matches. CDR1 is SGDLS and CDR2 is YYNGEE in the germline V gene. This CDR3 contains 16 residues. The full variable domain, in which reference TRBV9 and TRBJ2-3 provide the parts outside the CDR3, is DSGVTQTPKHLITATGQRVTLRCSPRSGDLSVYWYQQSLDQGLQFLIQYYNGEERAKGNILERFSAQQFPDLHSELNLSSLELGDSALYFCASSVVASGATDTQYFGPGTRLTVL.

CDR3 sequence: CASRTDEGDTQYF. CDR3 sequence (DNA): TGTGCCAGTAGGACAGATGAAGGAGATACGCAGTATTTT. V gene TRBV19 combines with J gene TRBJ2-3; D may be TRBD1 (5 bases). Germline V gene lookup returns CDR1 LNHDA and CDR2 SQIVND (reference sequence). CDR3 size: 13 residues. V gave up 6 bases and J gave up 5 bases, with 12 bases separating them.

This clone occurred once. The chain joins TRBV15 to TRBJ1-6; TRBD1 aligns across 7 bases. Germline V CDR1 and CDR2: LNHNV, YYDKDF (reference sequence). The CDR3 runs to 15 residues. After removal of 1 base from V and 5 bases from J, the junction contained 2 bases not matched to a gene. CDR3 coding DNA: TGTGCCACCAGCAGAGGCCAGGGGGATAATTCACCCCTCCACTTT. Its protein is CATSRGQGDNSPLHF.

The chain employs TRBV25-1 and TRBJ1-1; D remains unclear. Trimming took off 10 bases at V and 1 base at J, with 7 bases between the two ends. CDR3 size: 11 residues. Germline V lookup: CDR1 MGHDK, CDR2 SYGVNS. The CDR3 protein is CATSWNTEAFF. CDR3 DNA sequence: TGTGCCACCTCTTGGAACACTGAAGCTTTCTTT.

The chain has TRBV7-2 and TRBJ1-2; a weak D match, TRBD1 (6 bases). V was shortened by 1 base and J by 2 bases, with 11 bases between the two germline ends. Germline-derived CDR1 and CDR2 are SGHTA and FQGNSA. This CDR3 is built from 15 residues. CDR3 in amino acids: CASSLDHRVNYGYTF. CDR3 coding DNA: TGTGCCAGCAGCTTAGATCACAGGGTGAACTATGGCTACACCTTC. The full variable domain, in which reference TRBV7-2 and TRBJ1-2 provide the parts outside the CDR3, is GAGVSQSPSNKVTEKGKDVELRCDPISGHTALYWYRQSLGQGLEFLIYFQGNSAPDKSGLPSDRFSAERTGGSVSTLTIQRTQQEDSAVYLCASSLDHRVNYGYTFGSGTRLTVV.

The chain carries TRBV4-2 and TRBJ1-2, with D unresolved. Trimming stripped 2 bases from V and 0 bases from J, with 13 bases between. Germline V gene lookup returns CDR1 LGHNA and CDR2 YNFKEQ. This CDR3 is built from 16 residues. The CDR3 loop is CASSQTHGGANYGYTF. The CDR3 bases are TGTGCCAGCAGCCAAACCCATGGCGGAGCTAACTATGGCTACACCTTC.

The V call is TRBV7-2, the J call TRBJ2-3; tentatively, D is TRBD2 (5 bases). In germline, CDR1 is SGHTA, CDR2 FQGNSA. V was pared by 6 bases and J by 0 bases, with 10 bases between. This CDR3 spans 14 amino acids. CDR3 sequence (DNA): TGTGCCAGCAGTCCTGACTATAGCACAGATACGCAGTATTTT. Translating gives CASSPDYSTDTQYF.

The chain has TRBV7-9 and TRBJ2-7; 10 bases match TRBD1. The CDR3 consists of 13 residues. Germline assignment: CDR1 SEHNR and CDR2 FQNEAQ (reference sequence). J lost 5 bases, V lost 6 bases, and 4 bases had no gene match. CDR3 nucleotides: TGTGCCAGCAGAGCGACAGGGGGCGACGAGCAGTACTTC. Translated, it gives CASRATGGDEQYF.

This sequence joins TRBV5-5 and TRBJ2-7, with TRBD1 as a possible D gene (6 bases). The germline V gene encodes CDR1 SGHKS and CDR2 YYEKEE (reference sequence). V dropped 3 bases and J dropped 0 bases, with 16 bases sitting between them. CDR3 length: 16 residues. The chain's CDR3 is CASSSSGTMSSYEQYF. The CDR3 nucleotides are TGTGCCAGCAGCTCTTCCGGGACAATGAGCTCCTACGAGCAGTACTTC.

This clone was recorded only once. CDR3 bases: TGTGCCACCAGCAGAGATTTCACAGGGCCAGGCTACACCTTC. Protein product: CATSRDFTGPGYTF. The J gene is TRBJ1-2, the V gene TRBV15, with D possibly TRBD1 on 6 matching bases. The CDR3 sequence is 14 residues long. Germline assignment: CDR1 LNHNV and CDR2 YYDKDF (reference sequence). Deletions cut 0 bases from V and 8 bases from J, with 13 bases between. Together with reference TRBV15 and TRBJ1-2, the CDR3 gives the full variable domain: DAMVIQNPRYQVTQFGKPVTLSCSQTLNHNVMYWYQQKSSQAPKLLFHYYDKDFNNEADTPDNFQSRRPNTSFCFLDIRSPGLGDTAMYLCATSRDFTGPGYTFGSGTRLTVV.

This rearrangement joins TRBV16 to TRBJ1-5, with D maybe TRBD1 (5 bases). The length of the CDR3 is 15 residues. The ends were cut back, 2 bases at V and 1 base at J, with 9 bases in the middle. Germline assignment: CDR1 KGHSY and CDR2 FQNENV. In nucleotides, the CDR3 is TGTGCCAGCAGCCAAGGGGGGGAAAGCAATCAGCCCCAGCATTTT. This encodes CASSQGGESNQPQHF.

The CDR3 is CASTRVVPGVYF. CDR3 bases: TGTGCCAGCACTCGAGTGGTCCCGGGTGTGTACTTC. The V call is TRBV2, the J call TRBJ2-7; no reliable D call. Trimming left V 7 bases short and J 12 bases short, with 19 bases between. The CDR3 sequence is 12 residues long. The germline V gene encodes CDR1 SNHLY and CDR2 FYNNEI.

The chain recombines TRBV27 with TRBJ2-3; 8 bases map to TRBD2. The CDR3 is 16 residues long. Germline loops: CDR1 MNHEY, CDR2 SMNVEV (reference sequence). Trimming cost V 2 bases and J 0 bases; bases outside gene matches: 4. CDR3 in amino acids: CASSLLGGASTDTQYF. The CDR3 region has the DNA TGTGCCAGCAGTTTACTCGGGGGGGCTAGCACAGATACGCAGTATTTT.

The V and J genes are TRBV9 and TRBJ2-7; 7 bases are shared with TRBD1. The V gene end was trimmed by 4 bases and the J gene end by 0 bases; junction bases not matched to a gene: 7. Germline V gene data show CDR1 as SGDLS and CDR2 as YYNGEE. This CDR3 has 15 amino acids. The CDR3 reads CASSRRWDSSYEQYF. The CDR3 DNA sequence: TGTGCCAGCAGCCGTAGGTGGGACAGCTCCTACGAGCAGTACTTC.

This clone came up a few times. The gene calls are TRBV5-1 and TRBJ2-1; possibly TRBD1 for D (6 bases). CDR3 length equals 14 residues. Trimming pared 4 bases from V and 4 bases from J, leaving 12 bases between. The germline gives CDR1 SGHRS, CDR2 YFSETQ. CDR3 sequence: CASSPPGQYNEQFF. CDR3 nucleotides: TGCGCCAGCAGCCCACCTGGACAGTACAATGAGCAGTTCTTC.

The sample holds one count of this clone. The rearrangement links TRBV2 to TRBJ1-5; D is undetermined. In germline, CDR1 is SNHLY, CDR2 FYNNEI. The CDR3 runs to 14 residues. The V and J ends lost 1 base and 3 bases respectively, with 7 bases between them. CDR3 nucleotides: TGTGCCAGCAGTGAAGTAGAGAACAATCAGCCCCAGCATTTT. It encodes CASSEVENNQPQHF.

This clone has just a few counts. This chain connects TRBV4-1 to TRBJ2-7; the match to TRBD2 covers 7 bases. V lost 1 base, J lost 4 bases, and 1 base stayed unmatched. Per germline, CDR1 MGHRA and CDR2 YSYEKL. The CDR3 runs to 13 residues. This CDR3 reads CASSQAAGYEQYF. In nucleotides, the CDR3 is TGCGCCAGCAGCCAAGCAGCGGGATACGAGCAGTACTTC.